This entry lists 4 T cell receptor beta chains sequenced from one sample in a study of T cells in Graves' hyperthyroidism and ophthalmopathy. The investigators amplified TCR beta CDR3 regions from RNA transcripts. Using the HTBI primer set, a first-round RT-PCR was run on the TCR CDR3. TCRdb redid the calling of the multiplex PCR reads with MiXCR, one entry per CDR3 protein. The table lists about 620,000 distinct CDR3 sequences, about 17% of them singletons. Sequences were obtained from blood. Receptors originate from a woman in her twenties or thirties with Graves' hyperthyroidism.

This clonotype was recorded many times. The chain is built from TRBV29-1 and TRBJ1-4; no clear D. V lost 6 bases to trimming and J lost 3 bases, with 8 bases between them. In germline, CDR1 is SQVTM, CDR2 ANQGSEA. The CDR3 has 12 amino acids. CDR3 nucleotides: TGCAGCGTGGTAGAACCTAATGAAAAACTGTTTTTT. Amino acids: CSVVEPNEKLFF.

The chain is built from TRBV27 and TRBJ2-7; the match to TRBD2 covers 14 bases. V lost 5 bases and J lost 6; bases outside the gene matches: 9. From germline, CDR1 is MNHEY and CDR2 SMNVEV (reference sequence). This CDR3 is built from 16 residues. CDR3 amino acids: CASSGLAGGEGIEQYF. The CDR3 DNA reads as TGTGCCAGCAGTGGACTAGCGGGAGGAGAGGGGATCGAGCAGTACTTC.

CDR3 DNA sequence: TGTGCCACCAGCAGAGATCGGACAGGGACAGGGGAGCAGTACTTC. Protein sequence: CATSRDRTGTGEQYF. The genes are TRBV15 and TRBJ2-7; TRBD1 matches at 9 bases. Germline V gene lookup returns CDR1 LNHNV and CDR2 YYDKDF (reference sequence). V shed 0 bases, J shed 7 bases, and the junction held 7 bases outside the gene matches. This CDR3 has 15 residues.

V usage is TRBV6-5 and J usage is TRBJ1-4; 10 bases match TRBD1. Looked up from germline, CDR1 is MNHEY and CDR2 is SVGAGI. CDR3 length: 16 residues. V shed 1 base, J shed 6 bases, and the junction held 5 bases outside the gene matches. CDR3 nucleotides: TGTGCCAGCAGTTACTGGGGGACAGGGGATCATGAAAAACTGTTTTTT. Protein sequence: CASSYWGTGDHEKLFF.